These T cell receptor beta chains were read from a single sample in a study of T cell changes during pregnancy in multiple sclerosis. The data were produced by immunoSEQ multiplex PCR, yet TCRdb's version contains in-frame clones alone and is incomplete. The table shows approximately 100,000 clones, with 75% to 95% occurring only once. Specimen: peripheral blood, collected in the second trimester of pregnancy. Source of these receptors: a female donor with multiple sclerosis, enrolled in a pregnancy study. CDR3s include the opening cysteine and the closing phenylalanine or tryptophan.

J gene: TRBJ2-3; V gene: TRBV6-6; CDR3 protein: CASSQYRVHSTDTQYF
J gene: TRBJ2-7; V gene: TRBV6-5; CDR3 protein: CASSYSETGVSYEQYF
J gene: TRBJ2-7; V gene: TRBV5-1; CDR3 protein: CASSLVSSGSYDEQYF
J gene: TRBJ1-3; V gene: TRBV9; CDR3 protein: CASSGTGLLGNTIYF
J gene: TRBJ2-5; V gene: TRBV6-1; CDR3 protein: CASSEQGVVSAQYF
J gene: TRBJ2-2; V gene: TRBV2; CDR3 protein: CASTQTSGLTGELFF
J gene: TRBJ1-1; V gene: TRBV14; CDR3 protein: CASSLPGQPSGAFF
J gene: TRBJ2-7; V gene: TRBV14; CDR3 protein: CASSQSQGPGEQQYF
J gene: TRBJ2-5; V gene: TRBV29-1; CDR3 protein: CSVEVGGYGETQYF
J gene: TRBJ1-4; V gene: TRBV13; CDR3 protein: CASSKGGSEKLFF